This T cell receptor (beta chain) was observed in a study of chemoradiotherapy in HPV16-positive cancers. This CDR3 spans 14 amino acids. Trimming stripped 3 bases from V and 1 base from J, with 9 bases between. Looked up from germline, CDR1 is WSHSY and CDR2 is SAAADI. The protocol was immunoSEQ multiplex PCR, while the TCRdb copy is restricted to in-frame clones and leaves out a portion. The sample includes 25,000 to 30,000 clones, 91% seen only once; the top ten take around 20%. The chain has TRBV10-2 and TRBJ1-1; unclear D gene. This specimen consisted of blood, obtained from a patient who underwent chemoradiotherapy. The sequence was collected from a human donor with HPV-associated anogenital cancer. CDR3 residues: CASSEWEGNTEAFF. DNA for the CDR3: TGCGCCAGCAGTGAATGGGAGGGGAACACTGAAGCTTTCTTT.